Below, one T cell receptor beta chain is given with its context. This record comes from a study of T-cell memory formation after mild COVID-19. The overall study: In these data, TCR clusters were largely donor specific.

Germline loops: CDR1 MGHDK, CDR2 SYGVNS. This CDR3 spans 19 amino acids. V lost 4 bases, J lost 4 bases, and 17 bases stayed unmatched. TCRdb re-analysed the 5' RACE reads in MiXCR, keeping a single row per CDR3 protein. The top ten clones hold under 25% of a sample with around 300,000 distinct CDR3 sequences, 15% to 20% of them seen once. The receptor's source is a man aged 18-30 years who had mild COVID-19 (a few samples of this study predate the infection). Cell type and time point are not known. The sequencing input was PBMCs or a T cell subset sorted from them (not recorded which). The chain couples TRBV25-1 to TRBJ1-1, with 11 bases fitting TRBD1. In nucleotides, the CDR3 is TGTGCCAGCAGTGGCTCCCCGGGACAGGGGGATGAGGGGAGCACTGAAGCTTTCTTT. Translated, it gives CASSGSPGQGDEGSTEAFF.